One and the same sample provided the 17 T cell receptor beta chains below, sequenced in a study of cytomegalovirus exposure and HLA in healthy donors. PCR employed 60 Vbeta and 13 Jbeta primers. The protocol was immunoSEQ multiplex PCR, while the TCRdb copy is restricted to in-frame clones and leaves out a portion. The table shows 140,000 to 150,000 clones, with over 70% occurring only once. The sample consisted of PBMCs. Receptors were obtained from a man aged 35 to 55 in good health and CMV-seronegative.

The chain has TRBV2 and TRBJ2-7; D may be TRBD1 (5 bases). Germline V CDR1 and CDR2: SNHLY, FYNNEI. CDR3 length: 13 amino acids. Trimming left V 7 bases short and J 3 bases short, with 13 bases between. CDR3: CASKPGPLYEQYF. The CDR3, as DNA: TGTGCCAGCAAGCCAGGGCCACTCTACGAGCAGTACTTC.

As to this clone: Germline is not matched at one junction end, which may reflect a read error. This specimen includes other DNA sequences encoding the same CDR3. The chain links TRBV7-9 to TRBJ2-1; D might be TRBD2 (6 bases). This CDR3 has 15 amino acids. CDR1 and CDR2 from the germline V gene are SEHNR and FQNEAQ (reference sequence). The CDR3: CASSHTSLKGNEQFF. In DNA form, the CDR3 reads TGTGCAAGCAGCCATACTAGCTTAAAGGGCAATGAGCAGTTCTTC.

The chain combines TRBV5-5 with TRBJ1-1; 9 positions agree with TRBD1. Germline V gene lookup returns CDR1 SGHKS and CDR2 YYEKEE (reference sequence). V lost 0 bases, J lost 9 bases, and 3 bases stayed unmatched. The CDR3 spans 13 residues. CDR3 nucleotides: TGTGCCAGCAGCTTGGCGGACAGGGGTCAAGCTTTCTTT. This translates into CASSLADRGQAFF.

V and J are TRBV6-1 and TRBJ1-4; 11 nucleotides line up with TRBD1. The CDR3 consists of 13 residues. Per germline, CDR1 MNHNS and CDR2 SASEGT. V lost 7 bases, J lost 7 bases, and 2 bases stayed unmatched. The CDR3 here is CASTDRGLEKLFF. The CDR3 DNA is TGTGCCAGCACGGACAGGGGGCTTGAAAAACTGTTTTTT.

The genes are TRBV5-4 and TRBJ1-5, with D possibly matching TRBD1 (5 bases). Trimming shortened V by 6 bases and J by 5 bases, and 12 bases separated the two germline ends. There are 13 residues in the CDR3. CDR1 is SGHNT and CDR2 is YYREEE in the germline V gene (reference sequence). The CDR3 loop reads CASISREDQPQHF. In nucleotides, the CDR3 is TGTGCCAGCATAAGCAGGGAGGATCAGCCCCAGCATTTT.

This sequence joins TRBV29-1 and TRBJ2-6, with 7 nucleotides matching TRBD1. The ends lost 6 bases at V and 3 bases at J; junction bases unmatched: 11. This CDR3 spans 16 amino acids. The germline V gene has CDR1 SQVTM and CDR2 ANQGSEA. Here the CDR3 DNA reads TGCAGCGTCCGGGACAGAGGGACCTTTGGGGCCAACGTCCTGACTTTC. As protein: CSVRDRGTFGANVLTF.

This clone has just one count. The gene calls are TRBV9 and TRBJ2-5; D perhaps matches TRBD2 (5 bases). CDR1 is SGDLS and CDR2 is YYNGEE in the germline V gene. This CDR3 is built from 18 residues. Trimming cost V 0 bases and J 3 bases, with 21 bases left between them. DNA for the CDR3: TGTGCCAGCAGCGTAGCGGCGTCTAGCCTCAAGGGAGAAGAGACCCAGTACTTC. Translating gives CASSVAASSLKGEETQYF.

This clone has a handful of counts. The rearrangement links TRBV10-3 to TRBJ1-4; possibly TRBD1 for D (6 bases). Germline assignment: CDR1 ENHRY and CDR2 SYGVKD. CDR3 size: 13 residues. Trimming removed 6 bases from V and 8 bases from J, with 13 bases in between. This CDR3 is CAISSGVDEKLFF. The CDR3 coding sequence is TGTGCCATCAGCTCAGGGGTTGACGAAAAACTGTTTTTT.

V gene TRBV7-9 combines with J gene TRBJ2-1; the match to TRBD1 covers 9 bases. Looked up from germline, CDR1 is SEHNR and CDR2 is FQNEAQ (reference sequence). The CDR3 has 17 amino acids. With 4 bases clipped from V and 3 bases from J, the junction kept 10 bases outside the gene matches. The chain's CDR3 is CASSSGQQGAVYNEQFF. The CDR3 DNA reads as TGTGCCAGCAGCTCAGGCCAACAGGGGGCTGTCTACAATGAGCAGTTCTTC.

The chain recombines TRBV12-5 with TRBJ1-1; possible D gene TRBD1, 6 bases. Between the trimmed V and J ends, which lost 2 bases and 5 bases, there was a span of 9 bases. The CDR3 length is 13 residues. Germline CDR1 and CDR2: LGHNT and FRNRAP. CDR3 in amino acids: CASGLPGETEAFF. Written as DNA, the CDR3 is TGTGCTAGTGGTTTGCCAGGGGAAACTGAAGCTTTCTTT.

The rearrangement joins TRBV15 to TRBJ2-3; 8 nucleotides match TRBD1. This CDR3 contains 16 residues. The junction had 3 bases not matched to a gene; V was cut back by 1 base and J by 0 bases. Germline V gene sequence: CDR1 LNHNV, CDR2 YYDKDF (reference sequence). This CDR3 reads CATSRGDRFSTDTQYF. The CDR3 coding sequence is TGTGCCACCAGCAGAGGGGACAGGTTTAGCACAGATACGCAGTATTTT.

The V gene is TRBV6-1, the J gene TRBJ2-3, with a tentative D call TRBD2 (7 bases). CDR1 and CDR2 from the germline V gene are MNHNS and SASEGT. The CDR3 sequence is 15 residues long. Trimming removed 3 bases at V and 1 base at J, with 11 bases between. CDR3 residues: CASSEVGGRTDTQYF. The DNA of the CDR3 is TGTGCCAGCAGTGAGGTCGGGGGGCGCACAGATACGCAGTATTTT.

The V and J genes are TRBV5-4 and TRBJ2-7, with 7 positions matching TRBD2. The length of the CDR3 is 15 residues. V was pared by 4 bases and J by 0 bases, with 7 bases of the junction left unmatched. Germline lookup yields CDR1 SGHNT and CDR2 YYREEE (reference sequence). The CDR3 DNA sequence: TGTGCCAGCAGCGCCGGGGGGTATAGCTCCTACGAGCAGTACTTC. This translates into CASSAGGYSSYEQYF.

By sample share, this clone is medium-sized. This CDR3 is also generated by other DNA sequences in the sample. The V call is TRBV6-4, the J call TRBJ2-3; 11 positions agree with TRBD2. This CDR3 is 15 amino acids long. Germline V gene data show CDR1 as MRHNA and CDR2 as SNTAGT. Trimming at V came to 0 bases and at J to 4 bases, leaving 0 bases not matched to a gene. This CDR3 reads CASSDSSGGADTQYF. In DNA form, the CDR3 reads TGTGCCAGCAGTGACTCTAGCGGGGGGGCAGATACGCAGTATTTT.

The V call is TRBV6-5, the J call TRBJ2-7, with 11 bases identical to TRBD1. Germline trimming cut 7 bases from V and 2 bases from J; bases unmatched to any gene: 4. Germline CDR1 reads MNHEY; CDR2 reads SVGAGI. CDR3 length: 14 residues. Here the CDR3 DNA reads TGTGCCAGCAAGGGACAGGGGGAGACCTACGAGCAGTACTTC. Its protein is CASKGQGETYEQYF.

The rearrangement links TRBV25-1 to TRBJ2-6, with D possibly being TRBD2 (5 bases). CDR3 length: 16 amino acids. Germline V lookup: CDR1 MGHDK, CDR2 SYGVNS. Trimming cost V 6 bases and J 3 bases, with 15 bases left between them. The CDR3 region has the DNA TGTGCCAGCAGGGAGGTGGGTCTGTTTGGGGCCAACGTCCTGACTTTC. Residues: CASREVGLFGANVLTF.

This clone was counted a single time. The V call is TRBV11-2, the J call TRBJ2-5; D ambiguous. Germline CDR1 SGHAT, CDR2 FQNNGV. V dropped 6 bases and J dropped 6 bases, with 5 bases sitting between them. The CDR3 contains 10 residues. CDR3 sequence: CASSSKTQYF. CDR3 in DNA: TGTGCCAGCAGTTCCAAGACCCAGTACTTC.